The 15 T cell receptor beta chains reported below all come from one sample, sequenced in a study of CD8+ T cells in alopecia areata. Reverse transcription of extracted RNA yielded cDNA, which provided the sequencing template. Profiled with immunoSEQ multiplex PCR; TCRdb holds only in-frame clones, not every one. This sample has more than 200,000 clones, with roughly two thirds found just once. Sequenced material: CD4+ T cells sorted from blood, taken at week 0. The receptors shown here come from a human donor with alopecia areata.

A note on this clone: At the DNA level, this CDR3 is encoded by other sequences in the same sample as well. The chain joins TRBV29-1 to TRBJ2-7, with TRBD1 identical over 10 bases. With 7 bases clipped from V and 4 bases from J, the junction kept 7 bases outside the gene matches. This CDR3 spans 13 amino acids. Germline-derived CDR1 and CDR2 are SQVTM and ANQGSEA. CDR3 in amino acids: CSARGQGSYEQYF. CDR3 coding DNA: TGCAGCGCGCGGGGACAGGGGAGTTACGAGCAGTACTTC.

The chain recombines TRBV7-8 with TRBJ2-2; no firm D call. The germline V and J ends were trimmed by 5 bases and 1 base, with 8 bases remaining between them. The CDR3 spans 14 residues. Germline CDR1 is SGHVS and CDR2 is FQNEAQ. CDR3: CASSPGLNTGELFF. CDR3 sequence (DNA): TGTGCCAGCAGCCCGGGCCTGAACACCGGGGAGCTGTTTTTT.

This clone was observed once. The chain uses TRBV9 and TRBJ1-1; perhaps TRBD1 as D (6 bases). The CDR3 contains 15 residues. CDR1 is SGDLS and CDR2 is YYNGEE in the germline V gene. Trimming removed 0 bases from V and 1 base from J, with 10 bases in between. Here the CDR3 reads CASSVVGGPNTEAFF. In DNA, the CDR3 is TGTGCCAGCAGCGTAGTAGGGGGACCGAACACTGAAGCTTTCTTT.

This clone was seen a few times. The V gene is TRBV5-1, the J gene TRBJ2-2; D possibly matches TRBD1 or TRBD2 (5 bases each). V lost 6 bases, J lost 3 bases, and 15 bases lay in between. The length of the CDR3 is 15 residues. Germline V gene lookup returns CDR1 SGHRS and CDR2 YFSETQ. In nucleotides, the CDR3 is TGCGCCAGCACTTTGACTGGGGGTTACACCGGGGAGCTGTTTTTT. Translating it yields CASTLTGGYTGELFF.

This chain uses TRBV30 with TRBJ1-2; D may be TRBD1 (6 bases). This CDR3 region has 15 residues. The V end was cut by 0 bases, the J end by 4 bases, with 15 bases between. The germline V gene encodes CDR1 GTSNPN and CDR2 SVGIG (reference sequence). CDR3 DNA: TGTGCCTGGAGTGTATCATTACAGGGCGGCTATGGCTACACCTTC. Translating it yields CAWSVSLQGGYGYTF. The full variable domain, with the rest looked up from reference TRBV30 and TRBJ1-2, is SQTIHQWPATLVQPVGSPLSLECTVEGTSNPNLYWYRQAAGRGLQLLFYSVGIGQISSEVPQNLSASRPQDRQFILSSKKLLLSDSGFYLCAWSVSLQGGYGYTFGSGTRLTVV.

The V gene is TRBV30, the J gene TRBJ1-2, with a weak D call TRBD1 (6 bases). CDR3 length: 15 residues. Per the germline V gene, CDR1 is GTSNPN and CDR2 is SVGIG (reference sequence). Deletions cut 1 base from V and 4 bases from J, with 16 bases between. The CDR3 coding sequence is TGTGCCTGGAGTGGCGAAGGGGGGTCTGGCTATGGCTACACCTTC. It yields the protein CAWSGEGGSGYGYTF.

This clone was seen a handful of times. This chain joins TRBV7-2 and TRBJ2-2; 10 nucleotides match TRBD2. Looked up from germline, CDR1 is SGHTA and CDR2 is FQGNSA. This CDR3 contains 18 residues. Trimming took 0 bases from V and 1 from J; bases not matched to a gene: 5. The CDR3 nucleotides read TGTGCCAGCAGCTTAGCGCTAGCGGGGGCCCTGAACACCGGGGAGCTGTTTTTT. It translates to CASSLALAGALNTGELFF.

About this clone: The same CDR3 also results from other DNA sequences found in this sample. The genes are TRBV18 and TRBJ2-7, with D possibly TRBD1 on 6 matching bases. The CDR3 is 13 amino acids. In germline, CDR1 is KGHSH, CDR2 LQKENI. Trimming left V 3 bases short and J 1 base short, with 7 bases between. The CDR3: CASSPGQSYEQYF. Here the CDR3 DNA reads TGTGCCAGCTCACCCGGACAGTCCTACGAGCAGTACTTC.

The V gene is TRBV9, the J gene TRBJ2-7, with D possibly being TRBD1 or TRBD2 (6 bases each). CDR1 is SGDLS and CDR2 is YYNGEE in the germline V gene. V was shortened by 4 bases and J by 9 bases, with 14 bases between the two germline ends. The CDR3 is 12 amino acids. This chain's CDR3 is CASSPGAGRQYF. CDR3 DNA sequence: TGTGCCAGCAGCCCGGGGGCAGGCCGGCAGTACTTC.

The chain recombines TRBV5-6 with TRBJ2-5; TRBD2 matches at 10 bases. The germline V gene has CDR1 SGHDT and CDR2 YYEEEE. The CDR3 consists of 15 residues. J gave up 4 bases and V 4 bases, and 7 bases lay outside the gene matches. The CDR3 nucleotides are TGTGCCAGCAGCCCATTAGCGGGGGGACGAGAGACCCAGTACTTC. Residues: CASSPLAGGRETQYF. The full variable domain, completed using reference TRBV5-6 and TRBJ2-5, is DAGVTQSPTHLIKTRGQQVTLRCSPKSGHDTVSWYQQALGQGPQFIFQYYEEEERQRGNFPDRFSGHQFPNYSSELNVNALLLGDSALYLCASSPLAGGRETQYFGPGTRLLVL.

The chain carries TRBV30 and TRBJ1-6; D unresolved. V was trimmed by 7 bases and J by 2 bases, leaving 9 bases between them. The CDR3 extends over 13 amino acids. Germline CDR1 reads GTSNPN; CDR2 reads SVGIG (reference sequence). The CDR3 region is CASTGTYNSPLHF. In DNA, the CDR3 is TGTGCCTCCACCGGGACCTATAATTCACCCCTCCACTTT.

The chain joins TRBV30 to TRBJ2-5; D gene ambiguous. The DNA end is more similar to TRBJ2-7, so the J call may be wrong. The CDR3 is 13 amino acids. Per the germline V gene, CDR1 is GTSNPN and CDR2 is SVGIG (reference sequence). DNA for the CDR3: TGTGCCTGGAGCGCGACACTAACCTACGAGCAGTACTTC. Amino acids: CAWSATLTYEQYF.

V is TRBV30 and J is TRBJ2-4; TRBD2 might be the D (5 bases). Germline loops: CDR1 GTSNPN, CDR2 SVGIG (reference sequence). V was clipped by 4 bases and J by 0 bases, with 13 bases between them. This CDR3 is built from 15 residues. The CDR3 here is CAWTSSLLAKNIQYF. CDR3 DNA: TGTGCCTGGACTAGCTCCCTTCTAGCCAAAAACATTCAGTACTTC.

The V gene is TRBV27, the J gene TRBJ2-7, with D possibly being TRBD2 (7 bases). Trimming shortened V by 2 bases and J by 4 bases, and 12 bases separated the two germline ends. CDR1 and CDR2 from the germline V gene are MNHEY and SMNVEV (reference sequence). CDR3 length equals 14 residues. The CDR3 loop reads CASSLRGARYEQYF. The DNA of the CDR3 is TGTGCCAGCAGTTTACGGGGGGCGCGGTACGAGCAGTACTTC.

This clone was counted once. This chain joins TRBV11-2 and TRBJ2-6; D unclear. The CDR3 has 14 amino acids. V was clipped by 0 bases and J by 4 bases, with 4 bases between them. Germline CDR1 is SGHAT and CDR2 is FQNNGV. The CDR3 sequence is CASSLENGANVLTF. The CDR3 nucleotides are TGTGCCAGCAGCTTAGAGAACGGGGCCAACGTCCTGACTTTC.